This T cell receptor (beta chain) was recovered during a study of radiotherapy plus CTLA-4 blockade in lung cancer. In the study overall: In roughly 19% of patients, objective responses were seen; approximately 31% had disease control.

Chemo-refractory metastatic non-small-cell lung cancer patients received focal radiation with ipilimumab CTLA-4 blockade. Study-wide results and limits: Peripheral blood showed expansion of tumor-derived TCR clones after radiotherapy and ipilimumab.

Sequencing was performed with immunoSEQ multiplex PCR; in TCRdb, only in-frame clones are kept and a portion is missing. Here the sample spans around 80,000 clones, 74% being singletons. With respect to this clone: Its target is unknown.

The CDR3 consists of 17 residues. Trimming removed 3 bases from V and 3 bases from J; junction bases left unmatched: 12. Germline assignment: CDR1 SGDLS and CDR2 YYNGEE. The sample was peripheral blood, taken from a patient treated with radiotherapy plus ipilimumab. V gene TRBV9 combines with J gene TRBJ1-1; 9 nucleotides match TRBD1. The sequence was collected from a human donor with non-small cell lung cancer whose response to radiotherapy plus ipilimumab could not be evaluated. CDR3 amino acids: CASSGPGQGGDYTEAFF. CDR3 nucleotides: TGTGCCAGCAGCGGGCCGGGACAGGGAGGTGATTACACTGAAGCTTTCTTT.